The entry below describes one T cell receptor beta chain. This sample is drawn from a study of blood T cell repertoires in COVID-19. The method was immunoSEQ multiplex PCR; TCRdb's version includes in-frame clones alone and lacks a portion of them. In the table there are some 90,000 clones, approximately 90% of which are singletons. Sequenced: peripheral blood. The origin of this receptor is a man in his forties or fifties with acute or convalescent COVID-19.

CDR3 sequence (DNA): TGTGCCTGGAGTGTACGTGCAGGCAACTATGGCTACACCTTC. It translates to CAWSVRAGNYGYTF. The rearrangement links TRBV30 to TRBJ1-2; D not certain. The CDR3 sequence is 14 residues long. The germline gives CDR1 GTSNPN, CDR2 SVGIG (reference sequence). The ends were cut back, 0 bases at V and 2 bases at J, with 10 bases in the middle.